Shown below are 10 T cell receptor beta chains from a single sample sequenced in a study of shared clonotypes between healthy human individuals. Selected positively for CCR7 and CD45RO-negative, naive CD8 cells excluded terminally differentiated effector memory CD45RA+ cells. Sequencing used immunoSEQ multiplex PCR; TCRdb keeps in-frame clones, though not all of them. The sample yields more than 2 million clones, less than 95% seen once. The sequencing input was naive CD8+ T cells sorted from blood. The receptors come from a man between 18 and 29 years old in good health.

This clone was detected only once. This chain connects TRBV11-2 to TRBJ2-1, with D perhaps TRBD1 or TRBD2 (5 bases each). Trimming removed 0 bases from V and 4 bases from J, with 16 bases in between. The germline V gene encodes CDR1 SGHAT and CDR2 FQNNGV. This CDR3 is 17 amino acids long. The chain's CDR3 is CASSLEGERGTYNEQFF. The CDR3 DNA follows: TGTGCCAGCAGCTTAGAAGGGGAGAGGGGTACATACAATGAGCAGTTCTTC.

This clone has only one observation. V and J are TRBV27 and TRBJ2-7; 9 bases are a match to TRBD2. Germline CDR1 reads MNHEY; CDR2 reads SMNVEV (reference sequence). V trimming: 2 bases; J trimming: 1 base; junction bases outside the gene matches: 9. This CDR3 spans 17 amino acids. The DNA of the CDR3 is TGTGCCAGCAGTTTAGGAAGGGTTAGCGGGAGATCCTACGAGCAGTACTTC. This sequence encodes CASSLGRVSGRSYEQYF.

This chain links TRBV2 with TRBJ1-5; no clear D gene. V was shortened by 11 bases and J by 6 bases, with 17 bases between the two germline ends. Germline CDR1 SNHLY, CDR2 FYNNEI. The CDR3 is 13 amino acids. The CDR3 DNA sequence: TGTGCCCTAGGTTGGTCCCTAGGTCAGCCCCAGCATTTT. Translated, it gives CALGWSLGQPQHF. The full variable domain, in which reference TRBV2 and TRBJ1-5 provide the parts outside the CDR3, is EPEVTQTPSHQVTQMGQEVILRCVPISNHLYFYWYRQILGQKVEFLVSFYNNEISEKSEIFDDQFSVERPDGSNFTLKIRSTKLEDSAMYFCALGWSLGQPQHFGDGTRLSIL.

The table lists this clone with a count of one. The J gene is TRBJ2-5, the V gene TRBV30, with unresolved D. The CDR3 covers 13 residues. Germline CDR1 and CDR2: GTSNPN and SVGIG (reference sequence). The V end was cut by 1 base, the J end by 5 bases, with 11 bases between. The CDR3 loop is CAWSETAWETQYF. CDR3 nucleotide sequence: TGTGCCTGGAGTGAGACTGCCTGGGAGACCCAGTACTTC.

The chain combines TRBV6-1 with TRBJ2-3; 7 bases are shared with TRBD1. The trim removed 7 bases at V and 2 bases at J, leaving 3 bases unmatched. Germline V CDR1 and CDR2: MNHNS, SASEGT. This CDR3 comprises 13 residues. Here the CDR3 reads CASTGTDTDTQYF. Here the CDR3 DNA reads TGTGCCAGCACCGGGACAGACACAGATACGCAGTATTTT.

This rearrangement joins TRBV27 to TRBJ2-7; D call uncertain. V was trimmed by 5 bases and J by 3 bases, leaving 14 bases between them. Germline V CDR1 and CDR2: MNHEY, SMNVEV (reference sequence). The CDR3 runs 14 residues. The CDR3 is CASSPKHDYYEQYF. DNA of the CDR3: TGTGCCAGCAGTCCTAAACACGATTACTACGAGCAGTACTTC.

The chain joins TRBV2 to TRBJ2-3; unclear D gene. Germline CDR1 is SNHLY and CDR2 is FYNNEI. This CDR3 is 17 amino acids long. Trimming cost V 7 bases and J 6 bases, with 26 bases left between them. The CDR3 loop is CASKAPLIDISGDTQYF. CDR3 in DNA: TGTGCCAGCAAGGCCCCCTTGATCGATATTTCCGGGGATACGCAGTATTTT.

Ten or more counts support this clone. The chain carries TRBV29-1 and TRBJ1-6, with 7 bases identical to TRBD1. This CDR3 contains 12 residues. Germline CDR1 is SQVTM and CDR2 is ANQGSEA. Germline trimming cut 7 bases from V and 7 bases from J; bases unmatched to any gene: 4. The CDR3 loop is CSAGQANSPLHF. The CDR3 region has the DNA TGCAGCGCCGGACAGGCAAATTCACCCCTCCACTTT.

The chain combines TRBV27 with TRBJ2-1; weak D call: TRBD2 (5 bases). Germline CDR1 and CDR2: MNHEY and SMNVEV (reference sequence). CDR3 length: 14 residues. V was shortened by 3 bases and J by 8 bases, with 14 bases between the two germline ends. The CDR3 nucleotides read TGTGCCAGCAGTTTCTCGGCGGGTACCCATGAGCAGTTCTTC. Translation: CASSFSAGTHEQFF.

With respect to this clone: Distinct nucleotide sequences in the sample also encode this CDR3. The chain uses TRBV19 and TRBJ2-2; 8 positions match TRBD2. Unmatched junction bases numbered 5, after V lost 3 bases and J lost 5 bases. Per the germline V gene, CDR1 is LNHDA and CDR2 is SQIVND (reference sequence). CDR3 length equals 15 residues. CDR3 DNA sequence: TGTGCCAGTAGTATTGCGGGAGGTTTAACCGGGGAGCTGTTTTTT. This encodes CASSIAGGLTGELFF.